The text below deals with one T cell receptor (beta chain). Germline loops: CDR1 MNHEY, CDR2 SVGAGI. Trimming took off 5 bases at V and 5 bases at J, with 15 bases between the two ends. The CDR3 covers 14 residues. Original handling: Reference gene primer amplification in the assay estimated nucleated cell counts. Measured with immunoSEQ multiplex PCR; TCRdb has only the in-frame clones, and not every one. V and J calls and clone size are given by that table; D and trimming were obtained from the DNA. This sample has 110,000 to 150,000 clones, with 81% found just once. This sample is part of a study of blood T cell repertoires in COVID-19. Study in general: Researchers got acute and convalescent COVID-19 samples from the United States, Italy and Spain. PBMCs, B-cell-depleted T cells, or T cells provided the cDNA or gDNA that made up the material.

This sequence was found in a human donor in a cohort sampled during active COVID-19. The specimen was peripheral blood. J is TRBJ2-5 and V is TRBV6-5; weak D call: TRBD1 (6 bases). The CDR3 loop is CASSIYRAQETQYF. The CDR3 coding sequence is TGTGCCAGCAGTATATACAGGGCCCAGGAGACCCAGTACTTC.